The next 25 T cell receptor beta chains were all read from a single sample in a study of T cell changes during pregnancy in multiple sclerosis. Profiled with immunoSEQ multiplex PCR; TCRdb holds only in-frame clones, not every one. The sample includes fewer than 45,000 clones, over 80% of them seen just once. The specimen comprised CD4+ T cells from peripheral blood mononuclear cells, sampled in the third trimester of pregnancy. All receptors come from a female donor in good health, enrolled as a control in a pregnancy study.

The rearrangement links TRBV2 to TRBJ2-1; 13 bases agree with TRBD2. CDR1 and CDR2 (germline): SNHLY, FYNNEI. J lost 14 bases, V lost 6 bases, and 7 bases had no gene match. The CDR3 is 13 residues long. The CDR3: CASRRLAGGGEFF. Written as DNA, the CDR3 is TGTGCCAGCAGGAGACTAGCGGGAGGAGGGGAGTTCTTC.

V is TRBV27 and J is TRBJ2-7; 9 nucleotides agree with TRBD1. Unmatched junction bases numbered 7, after V lost 4 bases and J lost 3 bases. The V gene's germline CDR1 is MNHEY and CDR2 SMNVEV (reference sequence). The CDR3 contains 15 residues. Here the CDR3 DNA reads TGTGCCAGCAGTTCCAAACAGGGGGCGTTCTACGAGCAGTACTTC. It specifies CASSSKQGAFYEQYF.

This chain uses TRBV6-1 with TRBJ1-6, with TRBD1 identical over 8 bases. The length of the CDR3 is 13 residues. After removal of 7 bases from V and 10 bases from J, the junction contained 6 bases not matched to a gene. From germline, CDR1 is MNHNS and CDR2 SASEGT. In DNA form, the CDR3 reads TGTGCCAGCATTGACAGGGGTGGGTCACCCCTCCACTTT. Translating it yields CASIDRGGSPLHF.

With regard to this clone: The junction differs from germline at one of its ends, possibly a read error. The chain has TRBV7-2 and TRBJ2-7, with no clear D. The CDR3 sequence is 14 residues long. Germline CDR1 and CDR2: SGHTA and FQGNSA. The CDR3, as DNA: TGTGCCAGCAGCTTAGAAGCGATTTCCTCCGAGCAGTACTTC. This translates into CASSLEAISSEQYF.

The chain combines TRBV5-1 with TRBJ1-2; 10 nucleotides match TRBD1. Germline CDR1 and CDR2: SGHRS and YFSETQ. This CDR3 has 16 amino acids. Trimming took 2 bases from V and 4 from J; bases not matched to a gene: 8. For the CDR3, the DNA is TGCGCCAGCAGCTTAACCGGGACAGGGGTCGGCTATGGCTACACCTTC. Amino acids: CASSLTGTGVGYGYTF. Looking up the rest from reference TRBV5-1 and TRBJ1-2 gives the full variable domain: KAGVTQTPRYLIKTRGQQVTLSCSPISGHRSVSWYQQTPGQGLQFLFEYFSETQRNKGNFPGRFSGRQFSNSRSEMNVSTLELGDSALYLCASSLTGTGVGYGYTFGSGTRLTVV.

The chain joins TRBV5-1 to TRBJ2-3; 7 bases agree with TRBD2. The V gene end was trimmed by 3 bases and the J gene end by 7 bases; junction bases not matched to a gene: 11. CDR1 is SGHRS and CDR2 is YFSETQ in the germline V gene. The CDR3 is 15 residues long. The DNA of the CDR3 is TGCGCCAGCAGCTCCGGGGACTTACTAGCGAATACGCAGTATTTT. Its translation is CASSSGDLLANTQYF.

This clone was detected only a few times. The chain employs TRBV7-9 and TRBJ1-1; the D gene is possibly TRBD1 (5 bases). CDR1 and CDR2 (germline): SEHNR, FQNEAQ (reference sequence). This CDR3 has 14 residues. V dropped 5 bases and J dropped 0 bases, with 10 bases sitting between them. This CDR3 is CASSRQGMNTEAFF. Here the CDR3 DNA reads TGTGCCAGCAGCCGTCAGGGAATGAACACTGAAGCTTTCTTT.

J is TRBJ1-2 and V is TRBV7-2, with 7 positions matching TRBD1. CDR1 and CDR2 from the germline V gene are SGHTA and FQGNSA. The CDR3 sequence is 15 residues long. The junction had 6 bases not matched to a gene; V was cut back by 1 base and J by 4 bases. As DNA, the CDR3 is TGTGCCAGCAGCTTAGACAGGGGCAGAATCTATGGCTACACCTTC. Residues: CASSLDRGRIYGYTF.

This chain uses TRBV6-1 with TRBJ2-3; weak D call: TRBD2 (6 bases). CDR1 MNHNS and CDR2 SASEGT come from the germline V gene. There are 15 residues in the CDR3. With 6 bases removed from V and 1 base from J, the gap between germline ends came to 14 bases. CDR3 DNA sequence: TGTGCCAGCAGGCTGGCCGGGACTGGCACAGATACGCAGTATTTT. Translating gives CASRLAGTGTDTQYF.

V is TRBV19 and J is TRBJ2-2; the D gene is possibly TRBD1 (5 bases). CDR1 and CDR2 from the germline V gene are LNHDA and SQIVND (reference sequence). This CDR3 spans 15 amino acids. The V end was cut by 6 bases, the J end by 1 base, with 12 bases between. The CDR3 DNA reads as TGTGCCAGTAGAACCGCCGGACAGAACACCGGGGAGCTGTTTTTT. This codes for CASRTAGQNTGELFF.

CDR3 residues: CASSSRGGSTDTQYF. The CDR3 DNA is TGTGCCAGCAGCTCCCGGGGGGGAAGCACAGATACGCAGTATTTT. The V call is TRBV7-3, the J call TRBJ2-3; 8 bases align to TRBD2. The CDR3 is 15 amino acids. CDR1 and CDR2 (germline): SGHTA, FQGTGA. The ends lost 4 bases at V and 0 bases at J; junction bases unmatched: 3. The whole variable domain, filled in from reference TRBV7-3 and TRBJ2-3, reads GAGVSQTPSNKVTEKGKYVELRCDPISGHTALYWYRQSLGQGPEFLIYFQGTGAADDSGLPNDRFFAVRPEGSVSTLKIQRTERGDSAVYLCASSSRGGSTDTQYFGPGTRLTVL.

V is TRBV5-6 and J is TRBJ1-5, with 7 nucleotides matching TRBD1. Per the germline V gene, CDR1 is SGHDT and CDR2 is YYEEEE. V shed 5 bases, J shed 0 bases, and the junction held 5 bases outside the gene matches. The CDR3 totals 15 residues. The CDR3 nucleotides read TGTGCCAGCAGTTCCAGGGGGTTTAGCAATCAGCCCCAGCATTTT. Protein: CASSSRGFSNQPQHF.

The chain has TRBV27 and TRBJ2-2; a weak D match, TRBD2 (7 bases). CDR1 is MNHEY, CDR2 SMNVEV, per germline (reference sequence). The CDR3 runs to 14 residues. The V end lost 10 bases, the J end lost 4 bases, and 16 bases lay between the germline ends. The CDR3 region has the DNA TGTGCCACCACGGTGGGGGGGCGCACCGGGGAGCTGTTTTTT. Its protein is CATTVGGRTGELFF.

The V and J genes are TRBV4-2 and TRBJ2-7; D is possibly TRBD1 (6 bases). The CDR3 has 14 residues. Trimming removed 5 bases at V and 3 bases at J, with 14 bases between. CDR1 is LGHNA, CDR2 YNFKEQ, per germline. CDR3 amino acids: CASSVQGGSYEQYF. In nucleotides, the CDR3 is TGTGCCAGCAGCGTACAGGGCGGCAGCTACGAGCAGTACTTC.

The chain recombines TRBV30 with TRBJ2-2, with 9 nucleotides matching TRBD2. This CDR3 is built from 15 residues. Germline CDR1 and CDR2: GTSNPN and SVGIG (reference sequence). Germline trimming cut 4 bases from V and 0 bases from J; bases unmatched to any gene: 3. CDR3 protein: CAWTGGRANTGELFF. The CDR3 DNA sequence: TGTGCCTGGACGGGCGGGAGGGCGAACACCGGGGAGCTGTTTTTT.

The rearrangement joins TRBV20-1 to TRBJ2-7, with a tentative D call TRBD1 (6 bases). CDR1 is DFQATT, CDR2 SNEGSKA, per germline (reference sequence). This CDR3 has 11 residues. V was cut by 6 bases and J by 2 bases, with 8 bases left in between. CDR3 sequence (DNA): TGCAGTGCCAGGGGACCCTACGAGCAGTACTTC. This gives the protein CSARGPYEQYF.

The chain carries TRBV9 and TRBJ2-1, with 10 bases identical to TRBD2. V was clipped by 4 bases and J by 6 bases; unmatched bases: 13. The CDR3 has 17 amino acids. Germline CDR1 and CDR2: SGDLS and YYNGEE. The CDR3 spells CASSTPLLAGPANEQFF. CDR3 bases: TGTGCCAGCAGCACTCCATTACTAGCGGGACCGGCCAATGAGCAGTTCTTC.

J is TRBJ1-5 and V is TRBV2, with a weak D call TRBD1 (6 bases). Trimming removed 6 bases from V and 3 bases from J, with 9 bases in between. The CDR3 is 13 residues long. CDR1 SNHLY and CDR2 FYNNEI come from the germline V gene. The CDR3 nucleotides are TGTGCCAGCAGCGACAGGTTCAATCAGCCCCAGCATTTT. It translates to CASSDRFNQPQHF.

V and J are TRBV5-1 and TRBJ2-6, with D perhaps TRBD2 (7 bases). This CDR3 has 19 amino acids. V was cut by 0 bases and J by 0 bases, with 16 bases left in between. The germline CDR1 and CDR2 sequences are SGHRS and YFSETQ. The CDR3 nucleotides read TGCGCCAGCAGCTTGGTTGGGGGGGGCTCTAGCTCTGGGGCCAACGTCCTGACTTTC. It encodes CASSLVGGGSSSGANVLTF.

The V gene is TRBV19, the J gene TRBJ2-7; D gene uncertain. The CDR3 is 14 amino acids. Trimming took off 0 bases at V and 0 bases at J, with 6 bases between the two ends. The germline V gene encodes CDR1 LNHDA and CDR2 SQIVND (reference sequence). The CDR3 coding sequence is TGTGCCAGTAGTATAGATCACAACTCCTACGAGCAGTACTTC. This codes for CASSIDHNSYEQYF.

The chain links TRBV19 to TRBJ1-4; weak D call: TRBD1 (6 bases). The CDR3 sequence is 13 residues long. Trimming shortened V by 9 bases and J by 0 bases, and 8 bases separated the two germline ends. Germline V lookup: CDR1 LNHDA, CDR2 SQIVND (reference sequence). DNA of the CDR3: TGTGCCAGCGGACAGTCAACTAATGAAAAACTGTTTTTT. Translated, it gives CASGQSTNEKLFF.

This chain connects TRBV7-2 to TRBJ2-5; unclear D gene. V was trimmed by 1 base and J by 4 bases, leaving 13 bases between them. The CDR3 runs to 15 residues. Germline loops: CDR1 SGHTA, CDR2 FQGNSA. The CDR3 DNA sequence: TGTGCCAGCAGCTTAGGTGGTTACGCGAGAGAGACCCAGTACTTC. Amino acids: CASSLGGYARETQYF. Full variable domain (missing parts from reference TRBV7-2 and TRBJ2-5): GAGVSQSPSNKVTEKGKDVELRCDPISGHTALYWYRQSLGQGLEFLIYFQGNSAPDKSGLPSDRFSAERTGGSVSTLTIQRTQQEDSAVYLCASSLGGYARETQYFGPGTRLLVL.

J is TRBJ2-7 and V is TRBV7-3; 8 bases are shared with TRBD1. The CDR3 spans 13 residues. Per the germline V gene, CDR1 is SGHTA and CDR2 is FQGTGA. The J segment lost 5 bases and the V segment lost 5 bases, leaving 5 bases of the junction unmatched. CDR3 protein: CASSQGQGDEQYF. CDR3 nucleotide sequence: TGTGCCAGCAGCCAAGGACAGGGAGACGAGCAGTACTTC.

The J gene is TRBJ2-7, the V gene TRBV23-1, with TRBD2 as a possible D gene (5 bases). TRBV23-1 is sorted into the ORF group, with uncertain function. The CDR3 sequence is 15 residues long. Trimming pared 3 bases from V and 5 bases from J, leaving 17 bases between. CDR3 protein: CASSHWSGSGNEQYF. CDR3 DNA: TGCGCCAGCAGTCATTGGTCGGGGTCTGGGAACGAGCAGTACTTC.

V is TRBV29-1 and J is TRBJ1-2, with 7 nucleotides matching TRBD1. Looked up from germline, CDR1 is SQVTM and CDR2 is ANQGSEA. The V and J ends lost 7 bases and 7 bases, in that order; junction bases with no gene match: 12. This CDR3 has 13 amino acids. CDR3 sequence reads: CSADREGLPGYTF. The CDR3 DNA reads as TGCAGCGCTGACAGGGAAGGCCTCCCTGGCTACACCTTC.